This T cell receptor beta chain was identified during a study of shared clonotypes between healthy human individuals. It was CD45RO-negative cells, positively selected for CCR7, that made up naive CD8 cells, with terminally differentiated effector memory CD45RA+ cells excluded. Germline CDR1 and CDR2: MNHEY and SVGAGI. The CDR3 is made up of 12 amino acids. With regard to this clone: The antigen remains undetermined. At one end, the junction sequence differs from germline, possibly due to a read error.

Overall study results and limits: Sequencing depth was expected to influence donor clonotype sharing. Clonotypes shared by all four donors outscored non-shared clonotypes in generation probability. Generally, estimated richness proved larger in naive subsets than it did in memory subsets.

Original processing methods: Because ImmunoSEQ provided only junction sequences with no quality scores, the filtering differed. Some clones are missing from TCRdb's copy, which holds only in-frame ones; the method was immunoSEQ multiplex PCR. The V and J calls and clone size come from that table; D and trimming were worked out from the DNA. The repertoire includes some 1,900,000 clones, roughly 95% of them detected once, and 1% to 1.5% sits in the top ten. The sequenced sample consisted of naive CD8+ T cells sorted from blood. The receptor comes from a man younger than 30 in good health. The rearrangement links TRBV6-5 to TRBJ2-7; perhaps D is TRBD1 or TRBD2 (5 bases each). CDR3 coding DNA: TGTGCCAGCAGACAATTCGGGACCCCCGAGCACTTC. It codes for CASRQFGTPEHF.